Below, one T cell receptor beta chain is given with its context. The CDR3 extends over 12 amino acids. Germline CDR1 SQVTM, CDR2 ANQGSEA. Losses at the gene ends were 7 bases for V and 4 bases for J; bases not matched to a gene: 6. The sample is drawn from a study of cytomegalovirus exposure and HLA in healthy donors. Use of 60 Vbeta and 13 Jbeta primers characterized the PCR. Sequencing was performed with immunoSEQ multiplex PCR; in TCRdb, only in-frame clones are kept and a portion is missing. The sample lists more than 150,000 clones; about 90% were seen once. The sequenced sample was PBMCs. The J gene is TRBJ2-7, the V gene TRBV29-1; 8 bases are shared with TRBD1. The sequence came from a girl in the first two years of life in good health and CMV-seronegative. DNA of the CDR3: TGCAGCGGCGGGACAGGAGGTTACGAGCAGTACTTC. Amino acids: CSGGTGGYEQYF.